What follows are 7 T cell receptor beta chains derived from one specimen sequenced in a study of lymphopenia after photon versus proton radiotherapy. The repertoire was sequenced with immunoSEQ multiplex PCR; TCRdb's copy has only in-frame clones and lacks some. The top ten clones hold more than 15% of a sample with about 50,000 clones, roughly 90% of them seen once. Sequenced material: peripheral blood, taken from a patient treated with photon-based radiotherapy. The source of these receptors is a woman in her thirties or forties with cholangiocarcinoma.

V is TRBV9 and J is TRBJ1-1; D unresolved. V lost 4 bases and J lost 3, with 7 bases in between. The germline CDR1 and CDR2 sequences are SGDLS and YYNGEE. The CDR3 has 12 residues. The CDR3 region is CASSSGDTEAFF. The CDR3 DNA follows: TGTGCCAGCAGCTCAGGTGACACTGAAGCTTTCTTT.

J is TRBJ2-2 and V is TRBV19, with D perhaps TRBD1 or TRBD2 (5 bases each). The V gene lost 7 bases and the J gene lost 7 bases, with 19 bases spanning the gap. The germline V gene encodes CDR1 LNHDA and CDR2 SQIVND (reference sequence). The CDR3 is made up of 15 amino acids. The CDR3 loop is CASNFGTAIVGELFF. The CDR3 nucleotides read TGTGCCAGTAACTTCGGGACCGCCATAGTCGGGGAGCTGTTTTTT.

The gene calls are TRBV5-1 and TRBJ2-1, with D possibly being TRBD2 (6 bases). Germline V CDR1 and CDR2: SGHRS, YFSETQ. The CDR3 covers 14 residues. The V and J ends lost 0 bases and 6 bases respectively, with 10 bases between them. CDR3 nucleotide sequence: TGCGCCAGCAGCTTGGAGCAGACTAGCAATGAGCAGTTCTTC. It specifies CASSLEQTSNEQFF.

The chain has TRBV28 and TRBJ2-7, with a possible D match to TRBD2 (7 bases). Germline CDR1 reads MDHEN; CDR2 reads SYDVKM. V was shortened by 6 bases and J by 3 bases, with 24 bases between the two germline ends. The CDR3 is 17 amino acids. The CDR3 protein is CASSAVGGANPFYEQYF. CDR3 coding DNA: TGTGCCAGCAGCGCCGTTGGGGGGGCGAACCCGTTCTACGAGCAGTACTTC. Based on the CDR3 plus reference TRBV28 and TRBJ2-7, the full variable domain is DVKVTQSSRYLVKRTGEKVFLECVQDMDHENMFWYRQDPGLGLRLIYFSYDVKMKEKGDIPEGYSVSREKKERFSLILESASTNQTSMYLCASSAVGGANPFYEQYFGPGTRLTVT.

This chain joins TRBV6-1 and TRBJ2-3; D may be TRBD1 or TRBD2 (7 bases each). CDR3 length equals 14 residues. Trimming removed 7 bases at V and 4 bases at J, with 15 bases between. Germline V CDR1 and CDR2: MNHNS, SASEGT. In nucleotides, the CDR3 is TGTGCCAGCACCCCTCCAGGGGGGGCAGATACGCAGTATTTT. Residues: CASTPPGGADTQYF.

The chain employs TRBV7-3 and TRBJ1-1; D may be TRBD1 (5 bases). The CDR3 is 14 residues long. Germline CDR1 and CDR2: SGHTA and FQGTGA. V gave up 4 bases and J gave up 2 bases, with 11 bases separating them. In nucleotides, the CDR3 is TGTGCCAGCAGCTCCCAGGGCACTAACACTGAAGCTTTCTTT. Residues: CASSSQGTNTEAFF.

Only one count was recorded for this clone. The CDR3 here is CASSLGSGGNTIYF. The CDR3 DNA reads as TGTGCCAGCAGCCTAGGATCAGGAGGAAACACCATATATTTT. The chain has TRBV11-2 and TRBJ1-3; no definite D call. The CDR3 is 14 residues long. Germline-derived CDR1 and CDR2 are SGHAT and FQNNGV. Trimming left V 5 bases short and J 4 bases short, with 12 bases between.